Listed below are T cell receptor beta chains from one sample, sequenced in a study of glioma-infiltrating T cells after dendritic cell vaccination. This table comes from immunoSEQ multiplex PCR, and its TCRdb copy is limited to in-frame clones, with some not included. This sample has about 65,000 clones, with roughly nine tenths found just once. The material sequenced was blood, taken after dendritic cell vaccination. The receptors here all came from a human donor with glioblastoma. Both conserved end residues are part of each CDR3. A D gene is named only where the DNA matches it firmly. Expanded clones get a size class; other rows say once, few or many, or leave the size out.

TRBJ1-2 TRBV5-1 TRBD1 medium-sized TGCGCCAGCACTACACCGGGACAGAGCGGCTACACCTTC CASTTPGQSGYTF
TRBJ1-1 TRBV7-6 NA once TGTGCCAGCAGCATAGGACAGAACACTGAAGCTTTCTTT CASSIGQNTEAFF
TRBJ2-1 TRBV9 NA NA TGTGCCAGCAGCGTAGGACTTAATGAGCAGTTCTTC CASSVGLNEQFF
TRBJ2-3 TRBV6-1 TRBD2 NA TGTGCCAGCAGTGGACTAGCGGGGGGGCCAGATACGCAGTATTTT CASSGLAGGPDTQYF
TRBJ2-5 TRBV5-5 NA NA TGTGCCTCCACTGCGTCTTTGGAGACCCAGTACTTC CASTASLETQYF
TRBJ1-1 TRBV30 NA NA TGTGCCTGGGGGGCGCGGAGCACTGAAGCTTTCTTT CAWGARSTEAFF
TRBJ2-1 TRBV7-6 NA NA TGTGCCAGCAGCTTCACTACAAGGTTCCCCAATGAGCAGTTCTTC CASSFTTRFPNEQFF
TRBJ2-7 TRBV2 NA NA TGTGCCAGCAGTGAGTGGGGAGGCCTCTCCTACGAGCAGTACTTC CASSEWGGLSYEQYF
TRBJ2-7 TRBV27 TRBD2 NA TGTGCCAGCAGTCAAGCGGGACCCTACGAGCAGTACTTC CASSQAGPYEQYF
TRBJ1-3 TRBV18 NA NA TGTGCCAGCTCTCGGGGGGCCCAACCCTCTGGAAACACCATATATTTT CASSRGAQPSGNTIYF
TRBJ2-5 TRBV25-1 NA NA TGTGCCAGCAGCTCTTGGGGAGGAGAGACCCAGTACTTC CASSSWGGETQYF
TRBJ2-7 TRBV4-1 TRBD2 NA TGCGCCAGCAGCAGAGGACTAGCCTACGAGCAGTACTTC CASSRGLAYEQYF
TRBJ2-3 TRBV7-8 NA few TGTGCCAGCAGCTTATTTCTAACGGTCACTAGCACAGATACGCAGTATTTT CASSLFLTVTSTDTQYF
TRBJ2-3 TRBV11-2 NA NA TGTGCCAGCAGCTTAGTTCCCTTCACAGATACGCAGTATTTT CASSLVPFTDTQYF
TRBJ2-1 TRBV19 TRBD2 NA TGTGCCAGTAGTACTAGCGGGGGGTCCAATGAGCAGTTCTTC CASSTSGGSNEQFF
TRBJ2-3 TRBV7-2 TRBD2 NA TGTGCCAGCAGCTTCTCTAGCGGGTCCGATACGCAGTATTTT CASSFSSGSDTQYF
TRBJ1-1 TRBV29-1 NA NA TGCAGCGTTGCACTACGGGAGGGGTGGATGAACACTGAAGCTTTCTTT CSVALREGWMNTEAFF
TRBJ2-2 TRBV19 NA NA TGTGCCAGTAGTATTCCCCTGGGGGGTAGGGGCACCGGGGAGCTGTTTTTT CASSIPLGGRGTGELFF
TRBJ1-2 TRBV9 NA NA TGTGCCAGCAGCGTAGGGGGTTCAGGGCCCATGAGCTATGGCTACACCTTC CASSVGGSGPMSYGYTF
TRBJ1-3 TRBV19 NA NA TGTGCCAGTAGTATAGCAACAGGGAGTGGAAACACCATATATTTT CASSIATGSGNTIYF
TRBJ2-2 TRBV4-1 TRBD1 NA TGCGCCAGCAGCCAATGGGACAGTACCGGGGAGCTGTTTTTT CASSQWDSTGELFF
TRBJ2-5 TRBV19 NA NA TGTGCCAGTAGGTGGTCAGGCCAAGAGACCCAGTACTTC CASRWSGQETQYF
TRBJ1-1 TRBV19 NA NA TGTGCCAGTACCTTCACATCAAACACTGAAGCTTTCTTT CASTFTSNTEAFF
TRBJ2-2 TRBV10-1 TRBD1 NA TGCGCCAGCAGTAGGGACAGGCCGATGAACACCGGGGAGCTGTTTTTT CASSRDRPMNTGELFF
TRBJ2-5 TRBV5-4 TRBD2 NA TGTGCCAGCACAGCGGGGGGGGCCCCAGAGACCCAGTACTTC CASTAGGAPETQYF
TRBJ2-7 TRBV2 TRBD1 NA TGTGCCAGCATGACTAACAGGGGCTCCTACGAGCAGTACTTC CASMTNRGSYEQYF
TRBJ1-1 TRBV25-1 NA NA TGTGCCAGCAGTGCGGAGTACAGGGACACTGAAGCTTTCTTT CASSAEYRDTEAFF
TRBJ1-2 TRBV7-9 NA NA TGTGCCAGCAGCTTAGCGTCGGTAAACTATGGCTACACCTTC CASSLASVNYGYTF
TRBJ2-7 TRBV5-1 TRBD1 NA TGCGCCAGCAGTTCTACAGGGGGCGATAACGAGCAGTACTTC CASSSTGGDNEQYF
TRBJ2-7 TRBV25-1 TRBD2 NA TGTGCCAGCAGATTACCGGGACTAGCGGGAACGCGTTCCTACGAGCAGTACTTC CASRLPGLAGTRSYEQYF
TRBJ1-3 TRBV5-4 NA once TGTGCCAGCAGCTTGTTTCTTGAGGCCACCTCTGGAAACACCATATATTTT CASSLFLEATSGNTIYF
TRBJ1-1 TRBV5-1 NA NA TGCGCCAGCAGGCAGGCTTACATGAACACTGAAGCTTTCTTT CASRQAYMNTEAFF
TRBJ1-1 TRBV9 TRBD1 NA TGTGCCAGCAGCCTATTGGGACAGATGAACACTGAAGCTTTCTTT CASSLLGQMNTEAFF
TRBJ1-2 TRBV9 TRBD1 NA TGTGCCGGCAGCCCCTGGATTGGTACAGGGGGCTATGGCTACACCTTC CAGSPWIGTGGYGYTF
TRBJ2-2 TRBV5-1 NA NA TGCGCCAGCAGCTGGGACATCGCGAACACCGGGGAGCTGTTTTTT CASSWDIANTGELFF
TRBJ2-5 TRBV19 TRBD2 NA TGTGCCAGTAGCCCCACAGTGAGCGGGGGGGCGGAGACCCAGTACTTC CASSPTVSGGAETQYF
TRBJ2-5 TRBV6-1 TRBD2 once TGTGCCGGATCCGGGGGGTCCGCGACCCAGTACTTC CAGSGGSATQYF
TRBJ2-1 TRBV10-3 NA NA TGTGCCATCAGTGACGCTGGGAGCTCCTACAATGAGCAGTTCTTC CAISDAGSSYNEQFF
TRBJ1-1 TRBV5-1 NA NA TGCGCCAGCAGCTTGGAATCCGGGATCCCTGAAGCTTTCTTT CASSLESGIPEAFF
TRBJ1-3 TRBV11-3 NA once TGTGCCAGCAGCTTAAACAGGGAAAACACCATATATTTT CASSLNRENTIYF
TRBJ1-1 TRBV7-2 NA NA TGTGCCAGCAGCTTAGCACAGAACACTGAAGCTTTCTTT CASSLAQNTEAFF
TRBJ2-2 TRBV27 TRBD2 NA TGTGCCAGCAGTTCCCCTAGCGGAACGAACACCGGGGAGCTGTTTTTT CASSSPSGTNTGELFF
TRBJ2-2 TRBV27 TRBD2 NA TGTGCCAGCACCTCCCGGGGGGCGAACACCGGGGAGCTGTTTTTT CASTSRGANTGELFF
TRBJ2-2 TRBV18 NA NA TGTGCCAGCTCACCTCAGGGAGGGAACACCGGGGAGCTGTTTTTT CASSPQGGNTGELFF
TRBJ2-1 TRBV25-1 NA NA TGTGCCAGCAGCCCAGGGGAGGGCTCCTACAATGAGCAGTTCTTC CASSPGEGSYNEQFF
TRBJ2-3 TRBV18 NA NA TGTGCCAGCTCAACTAGCACAGATACGCAGTATTTT CASSTSTDTQYF
TRBJ2-5 TRBV27 TRBD2 once TGTGCCAGCAAAGGTTCTAGCGGGAACGCGGCCCAGTACTTC CASKGSSGNAAQYF
TRBJ2-3 TRBV11-3 TRBD2 NA TGTGCCAGCAGCCCTGGGCGGCGGGAGGTCGGAGATACGCAGTATTTT CASSPGRREVGDTQYF
TRBJ2-2 TRBV7-7 NA once TGTGCCAGCAGCCTGCTGAGCACCGGGGAGCTGTTTTTT CASSLLSTGELFF
TRBJ2-3 TRBV19 TRBD2 NA TGTGCCAGTAGTCAGCTAGCGGGAGTGGGGGCAGATACGCAGTATTTT CASSQLAGVGADTQYF
TRBJ2-7 TRBV2 TRBD2 NA TGTGCCAGCTATGCTAGCGGGTACGAGCAGTACTTC CASYASGYEQYF
TRBJ1-1 TRBV25-1 NA NA TGTGCCAGCAGTGAAGTATCTAACACTGAAGCTTTCTTT CASSEVSNTEAFF
TRBJ1-2 TRBV5-1 NA NA TGCGCCAGCAGCTCCCTAGGCCTCTATGGCTACACCTTC CASSSLGLYGYTF
TRBJ2-6 TRBV9 NA NA TGTGCCAGCAGCGGGCCCCAGGCTGGGGCCAACGTCCTGACTTTC CASSGPQAGANVLTF
TRBJ2-7 TRBV5-1 NA once TGCGCCAGCAGCTTGGACATCTACGAGCAGTACTTC CASSLDIYEQYF
TRBJ2-5 TRBV18 NA NA TGTGCCAGCTCACCCAACAGACAAGAGACCCAGTACTTC CASSPNRQETQYF
TRBJ1-1 TRBV5-1 NA few TGCGCCAGCAGCTTTAGGACCCGGGGGAGCGACGAAGCTTTCTTT CASSFRTRGSDEAFF
TRBJ2-3 TRBV19 NA NA TGTGCCAGTAGTATAGTTCGGTTAAGTGGCACAGATACGCAGTATTTT CASSIVRLSGTDTQYF
TRBJ2-7 TRBV6-6 TRBD2 NA TGTGCCAGCAGACCTCAGGGCGGGGGAAGCTCCTACGAGCAGTACTTC CASRPQGGGSSYEQYF
TRBJ1-1 TRBV11-3 NA once TGTGCCAGCAGCTTAGTTAGGACAAGGAACACTGAAGCTTTCTTT CASSLVRTRNTEAFF